The next 18 T cell receptor beta chains were all read from a single sample in a study of PD-L1 blockade in urothelial cancer (dated by TCRdb to the late 2010s). Library preparation was by the immunoSEQ multiplex PCR assay. Held by TCRdb, this immuneACCESS table contains in-frame sequences only and omits some clones. Under half of the omission traces to an unresolved V gene where checked; the cause of the rest is unknown. The sample table contains about 84,000 clones; only one count was recorded for over 80% of them. Together, the top ten hold 9% to 9.5% of the sample. Specimen: PBMCs, collected around atezolizumab (anti-PD-L1) treatment. These receptors all come from a man in his sixties or seventies with urothelial cancer.

The chain recombines TRBV11-3 with TRBJ2-3; no clear D gene. The CDR3 is made up of 16 amino acids. The V gene lost 6 bases and the J gene lost 2 bases, with 18 bases spanning the gap. Germline V gives CDR1 SGHNT, CDR2 YENEEA. Here the CDR3 reads CASSLILTGFTDTQYF. The CDR3 region has the DNA TGTGCCAGCAGTCTAATACTAACGGGTTTCACAGATACGCAGTATTTT.

This clone was seen a single time. This chain links TRBV5-4 with TRBJ1-2, with 7 bases aligning to TRBD1. Germline trimming cut 4 bases from V and 5 bases from J; bases unmatched to any gene: 5. Germline V gives CDR1 SGHNT, CDR2 YYREEE (reference sequence). This CDR3 has 13 amino acids. The CDR3 is CASSVDRAYGYTF. The CDR3 DNA is TGTGCCAGCAGCGTTGACAGGGCTTATGGCTACACCTTC.

This clone has a count of ten or more. The chain is built from TRBV5-1 and TRBJ2-5; 9 bases fit TRBD2. After removal of 4 bases from V and 5 bases from J, the junction contained 6 bases not matched to a gene. This CDR3 has 14 amino acids. Germline CDR1 reads SGHRS; CDR2 reads YFSETQ. CDR3 DNA: TGCGCCAGCAGCCGGACTAGCGTACTCGAGACCCAGTACTTC. Its translation is CASSRTSVLETQYF. Combining the CDR3 with reference TRBV5-1 and TRBJ2-5 gives the whole variable domain KAGVTQTPRYLIKTRGQQVTLSCSPISGHRSVSWYQQTPGQGLQFLFEYFSETQRNKGNFPGRFSGRQFSNSRSEMNVSTLELGDSALYLCASSRTSVLETQYFGPGTRLLVL.

V is TRBV4-1 and J is TRBJ1-4, with D maybe TRBD1 (5 bases). CDR1 and CDR2 (germline): MGHRA, YSYEKL. This CDR3 has 13 residues. V shed 4 bases and J shed 12 bases, with 15 bases lying between them. The CDR3 region is CASSPRGLTELFF. The CDR3 DNA follows: TGCGCCAGCAGCCCCCGGGGACTGACGGAACTGTTTTTT.

The chain employs TRBV19 and TRBJ1-2; possible D gene TRBD1, 6 bases. The V end lost 1 base, the J end lost 5 bases, and 11 bases lay between the germline ends. CDR3 length: 14 residues. Germline loops: CDR1 LNHDA, CDR2 SQIVND (reference sequence). CDR3 sequence reads: CASSIVRTEYGYTF. CDR3 nucleotide sequence: TGTGCCAGTAGTATAGTACGGACAGAGTATGGCTACACCTTC.

The chain links TRBV2 to TRBJ2-2, with 7 bases that match TRBD1. J lost 3 bases, V lost 8 bases, and 3 bases had no gene match. Per the germline V gene, CDR1 is SNHLY and CDR2 is FYNNEI. The CDR3 has 13 amino acids. CDR3 in DNA: TGTGCCAGCCGGGACAGATACACCGGGGAGCTGTTTTTT. As protein: CASRDRYTGELFF.

In this sample, this clone turned up a few times. The rearrangement joins TRBV7-8 to TRBJ2-2; 7 bases fit TRBD2. This CDR3 has 19 amino acids. Germline CDR1 SGHVS, CDR2 FQNEAQ. The V segment lost 3 bases and the J segment 0 bases; nucleotides outside the gene matches: 13. The CDR3 DNA sequence: TGTGCCAGCAGCTTTAAAACTCCGCTAGCGGCCACGAACACCGGGGAGCTGTTTTTT. Translated, it gives CASSFKTPLAATNTGELFF.

The chain uses TRBV2 and TRBJ1-2; D is possibly TRBD1 (6 bases). This CDR3 contains 14 residues. The V gene lost 4 bases and the J gene lost 4 bases, with 13 bases spanning the gap. The germline gives CDR1 SNHLY, CDR2 FYNNEI. CDR3 in DNA: TGTGCCAGCAGTGTCACAGGGTTTGGCTATGGCTACACCTTC. This sequence encodes CASSVTGFGYGYTF.

The CDR3 nucleotides read TGTGCCAGCAGCGTCCCCCCAGGGGGGAATTCACCCCTCCACTTT. Encoded protein: CASSVPPGGNSPLHF. The rearrangement links TRBV2 to TRBJ1-6; 7 nucleotides align to TRBD1. This CDR3 is 15 amino acids long. Germline values: CDR1 SNHLY, CDR2 FYNNEI. J was trimmed by 7 bases and V by 6 bases; bases with no gene match: 9.

The V and J genes are TRBV9 and TRBJ2-7, with 7 bases fitting TRBD1. This CDR3 region has 15 residues. J gave up 2 bases and V 3 bases, and 8 bases lay outside the gene matches. Germline assignment: CDR1 SGDLS and CDR2 YYNGEE. The CDR3 DNA sequence: TGTGCCAGCAGCGCCCGACAGGGCTCTACCTACGAGCAGTACTTC. As protein: CASSARQGSTYEQYF.

The rearrangement joins TRBV6-6 to TRBJ1-1, with 7 bases aligning to TRBD1. The V gene end was trimmed by 0 bases and the J gene end by 5 bases; junction bases not matched to a gene: 3. The V gene's germline CDR1 is MNHNY and CDR2 SVGAGI (reference sequence). The CDR3 totals 14 residues. CDR3 residues: CASSYSGGATEAFF. In nucleotides, the CDR3 is TGTGCCAGCAGTTACTCAGGGGGCGCAACTGAAGCTTTCTTT.

Notes on this clone: Within the sample, other DNA sequences also encode this same CDR3. The rearrangement uses TRBV5-1 and TRBJ2-2; D unclear. The V gene lost 0 bases and the J gene lost 1 base, with 4 bases spanning the gap. There are 14 residues in the CDR3. Germline CDR1 reads SGHRS; CDR2 reads YFSETQ. The CDR3 region is CASSLDLNTGELFF. The DNA for the CDR3 is TGCGCCAGCAGCTTGGACTTGAACACCGGGGAGCTGTTTTTT.

The J gene is TRBJ2-2, the V gene TRBV12-5; D gene uncertain. Per the germline V gene, CDR1 is LGHNT and CDR2 is FRNRAP. This CDR3 is built from 14 residues. Trimming left V 1 base short and J 9 bases short, with 12 bases between. CDR3 sequence (DNA): TGTGCTAGTGGTTTGGAGATCGGTAGCCGGGAGCTGTTTTTT. Translated: CASGLEIGSRELFF.

The chain has TRBV10-2 and TRBJ2-3, with a possible D match to TRBD2 (7 bases). The CDR3 length is 14 residues. In germline, CDR1 is WSHSY, CDR2 SAAADI. V lost 2 bases to trimming and J lost 4 bases, with 10 bases between them. CDR3 amino acids: CASSERGASDTQYF. The CDR3 DNA sequence: TGCGCCAGCAGTGAGCGGGGGGCGTCAGATACGCAGTATTTT.

The chain is built from TRBV21-1 and TRBJ2-4; TRBD2, the D gene given by the table, was not confirmed from the DNA. TRBV21-1 is flagged as a pseudogene. This CDR3 comprises 18 residues. The CDR3: CASSRRGSGVLAKNIQYF. The CDR3 DNA follows: TGTGCCAGCAGCAGGCGAGGTAGCGGGGTACTAGCCAAAAACATTCAGTACTTC.

The chain carries TRBV5-8 and TRBJ1-1; D might be TRBD1 (6 bases). The CDR3 has 15 amino acids. Germline V lookup: CDR1 SGHTS, CDR2 YDEGEE. V lost 4 bases, J lost 0 bases, and 13 bases lay in between. The CDR3 nucleotides are TGTGCCAGCAGCCCAGGGGAAAGGGTGAACACTGAAGCTTTCTTT. It yields the protein CASSPGERVNTEAFF.

The chain recombines TRBV29-1 with TRBJ2-5; 7 nucleotides agree with TRBD2. V shed 7 bases, J shed 0 bases, and the junction held 14 bases outside the gene matches. The germline V gene has CDR1 SQVTM and CDR2 ANQGSEA. The CDR3 contains 16 residues. The CDR3 is CSAHGFGLGYQETQYF. DNA for the CDR3: TGCAGCGCCCATGGATTTGGACTAGGGTACCAAGAGACCCAGTACTTC.

The rearrangement joins TRBV7-6 to TRBJ2-3, with D perhaps matching TRBD1 (6 bases). V was shortened by 3 bases and J by 6 bases, with 19 bases between the two germline ends. This CDR3 comprises 16 residues. Germline CDR1 reads SGHVS; CDR2 reads FNYEAQ. The CDR3 sequence: CASSLGPTGNADTQYF. The CDR3 DNA follows: TGTGCCAGCAGCTTGGGGCCGACAGGAAACGCTGATACGCAGTATTTT.